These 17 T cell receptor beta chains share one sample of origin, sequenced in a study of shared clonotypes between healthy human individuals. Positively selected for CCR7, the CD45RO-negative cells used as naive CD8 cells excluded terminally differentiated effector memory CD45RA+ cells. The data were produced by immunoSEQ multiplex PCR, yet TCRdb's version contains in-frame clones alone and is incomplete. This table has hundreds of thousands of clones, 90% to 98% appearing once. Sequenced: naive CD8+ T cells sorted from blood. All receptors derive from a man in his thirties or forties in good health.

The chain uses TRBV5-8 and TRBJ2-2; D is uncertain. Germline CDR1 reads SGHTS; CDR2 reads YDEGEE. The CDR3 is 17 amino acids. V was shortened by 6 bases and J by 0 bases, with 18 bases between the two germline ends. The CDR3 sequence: CASTFDVTLANTGELFF. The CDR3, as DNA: TGTGCCAGCACCTTTGACGTGACGTTAGCGAACACCGGGGAGCTGTTTTTT.

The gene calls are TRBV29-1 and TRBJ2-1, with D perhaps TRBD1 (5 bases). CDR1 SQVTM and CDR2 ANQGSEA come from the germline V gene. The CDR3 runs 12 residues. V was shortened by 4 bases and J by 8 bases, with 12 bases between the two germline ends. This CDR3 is CSVVTGGDEQFF. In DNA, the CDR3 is TGCAGCGTTGTAACAGGCGGCGATGAGCAGTTCTTC.

Here the CDR3 DNA reads TGTGCCAGCAACCCCATTGAGAACACTGAAGCTTTCTTT. This encodes CASNPIENTEAFF. The gene calls are TRBV6-6 and TRBJ1-1, with D uncertain. This CDR3 region has 13 residues. Germline lookup yields CDR1 MNHNY and CDR2 SVGAGI (reference sequence). V was trimmed by 7 bases and J by 1 base, leaving 10 bases between them.

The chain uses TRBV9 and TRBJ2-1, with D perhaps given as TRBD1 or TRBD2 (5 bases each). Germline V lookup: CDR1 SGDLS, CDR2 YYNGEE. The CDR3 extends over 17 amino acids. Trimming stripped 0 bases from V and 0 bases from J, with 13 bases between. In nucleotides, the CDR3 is TGTGCCAGCAGCGTAGCTTCCAGGGAGAGCTCCTACAATGAGCAGTTCTTC. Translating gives CASSVASRESSYNEQFF. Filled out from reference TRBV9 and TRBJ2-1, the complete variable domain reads DSGVTQTPKHLITATGQRVTLRCSPRSGDLSVYWYQQSLDQGLQFLIQYYNGEERAKGNILERFSAQQFPDLHSELNLSSLELGDSALYFCASSVASRESSYNEQFFGPGTRLTVL.

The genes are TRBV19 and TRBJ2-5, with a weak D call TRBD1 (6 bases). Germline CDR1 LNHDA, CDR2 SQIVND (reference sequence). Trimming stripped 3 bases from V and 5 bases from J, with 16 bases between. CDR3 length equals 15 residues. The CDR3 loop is CASSMFRGLDETQYF. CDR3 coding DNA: TGTGCCAGTAGTATGTTCAGGGGTTTGGACGAGACCCAGTACTTC. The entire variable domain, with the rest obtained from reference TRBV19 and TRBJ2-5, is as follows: DGGITQSPKYLFRKEGQNVTLSCEQNLNHDAMYWYRQDPGQGLRLIYYSQIVNDFQKGDIAEGYSVSREKKESFPLTVTSAQKNPTAFYLCASSMFRGLDETQYFGPGTRLLVL.

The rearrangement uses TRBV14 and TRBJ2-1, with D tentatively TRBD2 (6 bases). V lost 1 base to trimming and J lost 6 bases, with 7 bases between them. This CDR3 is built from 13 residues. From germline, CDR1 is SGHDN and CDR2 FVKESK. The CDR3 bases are TGTGCCAGCAGCCAAGTGACTAGCAATGAGCAGTTCTTC. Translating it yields CASSQVTSNEQFF.

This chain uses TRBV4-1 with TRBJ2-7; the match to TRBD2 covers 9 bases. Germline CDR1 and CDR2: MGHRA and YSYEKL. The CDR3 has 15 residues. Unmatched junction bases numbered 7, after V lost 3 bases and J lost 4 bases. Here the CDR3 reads CASSHRFLAGYEQYF. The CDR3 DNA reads TGCGCCAGCAGCCACCGTTTTCTAGCGGGGTACGAGCAGTACTTC.

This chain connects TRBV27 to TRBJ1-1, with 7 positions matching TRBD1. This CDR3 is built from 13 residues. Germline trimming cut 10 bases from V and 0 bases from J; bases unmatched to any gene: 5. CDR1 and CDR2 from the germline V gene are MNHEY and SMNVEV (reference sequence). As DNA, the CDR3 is TGTGCCACGAAGACAGGGATGAACACTGAAGCTTTCTTT. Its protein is CATKTGMNTEAFF.

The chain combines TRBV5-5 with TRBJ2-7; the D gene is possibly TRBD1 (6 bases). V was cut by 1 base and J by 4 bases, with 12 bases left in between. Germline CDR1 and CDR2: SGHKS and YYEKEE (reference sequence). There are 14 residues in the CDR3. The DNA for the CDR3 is TGTGCCAGCAGCTTGCGACAGGTTGAGTACGAGCAGTACTTC. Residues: CASSLRQVEYEQYF.

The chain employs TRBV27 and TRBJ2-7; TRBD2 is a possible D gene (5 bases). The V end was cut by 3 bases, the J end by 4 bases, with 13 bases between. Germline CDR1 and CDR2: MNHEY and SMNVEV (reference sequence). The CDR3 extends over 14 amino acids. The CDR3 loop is CASSLDPAVYEQYF. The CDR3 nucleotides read TGTGCCAGCAGTTTGGATCCAGCGGTGTACGAGCAGTACTTC.

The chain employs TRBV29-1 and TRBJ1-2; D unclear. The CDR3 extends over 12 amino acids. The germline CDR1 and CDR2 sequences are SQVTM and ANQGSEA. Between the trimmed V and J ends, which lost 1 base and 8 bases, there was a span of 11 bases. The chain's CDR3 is CSVEGRKTGYTF. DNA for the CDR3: TGCAGCGTTGAAGGTCGGAAAACAGGCTACACCTTC.

The CDR3: CASSLDSEQFF. CDR3 nucleotide sequence: TGTGCCAGCAGCTTAGATTCTGAGCAGTTCTTC. The chain employs TRBV7-9 and TRBJ2-1; unclear D gene. The V end lost 1 base, the J end lost 9 bases, and 4 bases lay between the germline ends. Germline V gene data show CDR1 as SEHNR and CDR2 as FQNEAQ (reference sequence). The CDR3 runs 11 residues.

CDR3 nucleotide sequence: TGTGCCAGCAGCCCCCTCTTCACTAGCGGGAGGGGCTTGAGCTCCTACAATGAGCAGTTCTTC. This gives the protein CASSPLFTSGRGLSSYNEQFF. This rearrangement joins TRBV7-6 to TRBJ2-1; the match to TRBD2 covers 13 bases. This CDR3 comprises 21 residues. V lost 5 bases and J lost 0; bases outside the gene matches: 16. CDR1 and CDR2 from the germline V gene are SGHVS and FNYEAQ.

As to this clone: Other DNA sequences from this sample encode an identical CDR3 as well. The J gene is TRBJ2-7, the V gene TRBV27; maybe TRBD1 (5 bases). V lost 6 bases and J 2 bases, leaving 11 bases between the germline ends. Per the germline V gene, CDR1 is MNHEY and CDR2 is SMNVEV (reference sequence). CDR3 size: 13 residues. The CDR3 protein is CASSPTATYEQYF. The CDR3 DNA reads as TGTGCCAGCAGCCCGACAGCTACCTACGAGCAGTACTTC.

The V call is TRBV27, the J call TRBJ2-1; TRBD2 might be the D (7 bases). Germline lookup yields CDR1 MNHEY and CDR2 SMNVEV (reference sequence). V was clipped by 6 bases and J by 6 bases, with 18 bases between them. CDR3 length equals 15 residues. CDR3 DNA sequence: TGTGCCAGCAGCGCGGGGGAGGGGGAAGGCAATGAGCAGTTCTTC. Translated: CASSAGEGEGNEQFF.

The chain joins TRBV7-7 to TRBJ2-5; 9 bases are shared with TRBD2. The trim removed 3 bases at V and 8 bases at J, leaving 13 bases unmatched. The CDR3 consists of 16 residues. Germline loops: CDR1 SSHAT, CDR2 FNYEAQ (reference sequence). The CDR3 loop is CASSLRLAETSETQYF. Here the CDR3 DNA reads TGTGCCAGCAGCTTGCGACTAGCGGAGACCTCAGAAACCCAGTACTTC.

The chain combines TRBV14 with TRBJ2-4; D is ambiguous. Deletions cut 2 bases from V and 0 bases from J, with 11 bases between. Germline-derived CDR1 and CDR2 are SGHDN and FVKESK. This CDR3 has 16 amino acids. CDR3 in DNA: TGTGCCAGCAGCCAAAGGACGGATCTAGCCAAAAACATTCAGTACTTC. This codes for CASSQRTDLAKNIQYF.